This T cell receptor (beta chain) was documented in a study of blood T cell repertoires in COVID-19. Overall study context: Samples representing acute and convalescent COVID-19 were sourced from the United States, Italy and Spain. PBMCs, B-cell-depleted T cells, or T cells were the source of the cDNA or gDNA that made up the material.

TCRdb keeps only in-frame clones here, not all; method: immunoSEQ multiplex PCR. The data show a few hundred thousand clones, 80% seen once. This clone was detected only once. The germline V gene has CDR1 SQVTM and CDR2 ANQGSEA. The V gene end was trimmed by 6 bases and the J gene end by 7 bases; junction bases not matched to a gene: 10. The CDR3 runs to 13 residues. What was sequenced was peripheral blood. The rearrangement uses TRBV29-1 and TRBJ1-2; 8 bases line up with TRBD1. The source is a woman between 65 and 79 years old with acute or convalescent COVID-19. CDR3 sequence: CSVPQQGVTGYTF. DNA of the CDR3: TGCAGCGTCCCACAACAGGGGGTGACTGGCTACACCTTC.